A single sample is the source of the 15 T cell receptor beta chains below, sequenced in a study of cytomegalovirus exposure and HLA in healthy donors (dated by TCRdb to 2016 to 2017). The library was built by means of the immunoSEQ multiplex PCR assay. For the multiplex PCR, a mixture combining 60 forward primers for TCR Vbeta segments and 13 reverse primers for TCR Jbeta segments was used. As stored in TCRdb, this immuneACCESS dataset retains in-frame rearrangements with V and J assigned. A fraction of the clones does not appear; measured against another copy, unresolved V genes explain less than half of the discrepancy, and the remainder lacks a known reason. In all, the sample holds 150,000 to 200,000 clones, and around 75% of those were seen once. The leading ten clones occupy 4% to 5% of the sample. Sequenced sample: PBMCs. The receptors originated from a man aged 18 to 29 in good health and CMV-seropositive.

V gene TRBV28 combines with J gene TRBJ1-1; 9 nucleotides agree with TRBD1. This CDR3 spans 17 amino acids. Trimming at V came to 4 bases and at J to 1 base, leaving 10 bases not matched to a gene. In germline, CDR1 is MDHEN, CDR2 SYDVKM. The CDR3, as DNA: TGTGCCAGCAGTTCCGGGGACAGGGAAGGTCAGAACACTGAAGCTTTCTTT. Translated, it gives CASSSGDREGQNTEAFF.

The chain links TRBV27 to TRBJ2-1; no reliable D call. CDR3 size: 15 residues. The V and J ends lost 5 bases and 0 bases respectively, with 11 bases between them. From germline, CDR1 is MNHEY and CDR2 SMNVEV (reference sequence). The CDR3 region is CASSPLPSSYNEQFF. The CDR3 bases are TGTGCCAGCAGTCCCCTCCCGAGCTCCTACAATGAGCAGTTCTTC.

CDR3 sequence: CASSFTSGGGSYNEQFF. CDR3 nucleotides: TGCGCCAGCAGCTTTACTAGCGGGGGGGGTTCCTACAATGAGCAGTTCTTC. The chain has TRBV5-1 and TRBJ2-1; the match to TRBD2 covers 13 bases. CDR3 length: 17 amino acids. The V and J ends lost 2 bases and 1 base, in that order; junction bases with no gene match: 3. Germline V gene sequence: CDR1 SGHRS, CDR2 YFSETQ. The variable domain in full, completed from reference TRBV5-1 and TRBJ2-1, reads KAGVTQTPRYLIKTRGQQVTLSCSPISGHRSVSWYQQTPGQGLQFLFEYFSETQRNKGNFPGRFSGRQFSNSRSEMNVSTLELGDSALYLCASSFTSGGGSYNEQFFGPGTRLTVL.

The chain couples TRBV5-1 to TRBJ2-3; D is ambiguous. Germline loops: CDR1 SGHRS, CDR2 YFSETQ. V was shortened by 0 bases and J by 3 bases, with 8 bases between the two germline ends. This CDR3 has 14 amino acids. CDR3 in DNA: TGCGCCAGCAGCTTGGACTCGAAGACAGATACGCAGTATTTT. Protein product: CASSLDSKTDTQYF.

This clone appeared a single time. The CDR3 DNA sequence: TGTGCCAGCACCATCGCGGGCCTAAGCAATCAGCCCCAGCATTTT. It translates to CASTIAGLSNQPQHF. The chain recombines TRBV2 with TRBJ1-5; D not certain. Trimming cost V 7 bases and J 1 base, with 14 bases left between them. The CDR3 has 15 amino acids. Per germline, CDR1 SNHLY and CDR2 FYNNEI. Full variable domain (remainder filled in from reference TRBV2 and TRBJ1-5): EPEVTQTPSHQVTQMGQEVILRCVPISNHLYFYWYRQILGQKVEFLVSFYNNEISEKSEIFDDQFSVERPDGSNFTLKIRSTKLEDSAMYFCASTIAGLSNQPQHFGDGTRLSIL.

The chain links TRBV6-1 to TRBJ2-5; 15 nucleotides line up with TRBD2. Per the germline V gene, CDR1 is MNHNS and CDR2 is SASEGT. This CDR3 has 15 amino acids. Unmatched junction bases numbered 2, after V lost 8 bases and J lost 1 base. The CDR3 bases are TGTGCCAGCGGGACTAGCGGGGGGACCCAAGAGACCCAGTACTTC. As protein: CASGTSGGTQETQYF.

This clone was detected a few times. The chain has TRBV15 and TRBJ2-1, with D perhaps TRBD1 (5 bases). CDR1 and CDR2 from the germline V gene are LNHNV and YYDKDF (reference sequence). This CDR3 has 13 amino acids. V lost 8 bases, J lost 7 bases, and 15 bases lay in between. The CDR3 nucleotides read TGTGCCACCTCGGACACCCTAGGGAATGAGCAGTTCTTC. Translated: CATSDTLGNEQFF.

This chain links TRBV6-1 with TRBJ1-2; 7 bases align to TRBD1. Trimming took 6 bases from V and 4 from J; bases not matched to a gene: 8. This CDR3 has 14 residues. Germline-derived CDR1 and CDR2 are MNHNS and SASEGT. The CDR3 DNA reads as TGTGCCAGCAGCAAACGCGGGGACAGCTATGGCTACACCTTC. Translation gives CASSKRGDSYGYTF.

This clone was seen only a few times. This chain links TRBV28 with TRBJ1-1, with D tentatively TRBD1 (6 bases). The CDR3 contains 12 residues. Per the germline V gene, CDR1 is MDHEN and CDR2 is SYDVKM. Trimming shortened V by 6 bases and J by 5 bases, and 10 bases separated the two germline ends. In DNA form, the CDR3 reads TGTGCCAGCAGGTCAGGGGATACTGAAGCTTTCTTT. It yields the protein CASRSGDTEAFF. Complete variable domain (other parts from reference TRBV28 and TRBJ1-1): DVKVTQSSRYLVKRTGEKVFLECVQDMDHENMFWYRQDPGLGLRLIYFSYDVKMKEKGDIPEGYSVSREKKERFSLILESASTNQTSMYLCASRSGDTEAFFGQGTRLTVV.

Only one count was recorded for this clone. This rearrangement joins TRBV5-1 to TRBJ2-3; a possible D gene is TRBD2 (7 bases). CDR3 length: 16 amino acids. With 4 bases removed from V and 2 bases from J, the gap between germline ends came to 17 bases. Germline-derived CDR1 and CDR2 are SGHRS and YFSETQ. CDR3 region: CASSLSSGGLTDTQYF. The CDR3 DNA is TGCGCCAGCAGCCTCTCTTCCGGGGGGCTCACAGATACGCAGTATTTT.

The chain has TRBV19 and TRBJ2-1, with D possibly being TRBD1 (6 bases). The CDR3 is 15 residues long. Trimming stripped 1 base from V and 8 bases from J, with 15 bases between. Germline-derived CDR1 and CDR2 are LNHDA and SQIVND (reference sequence). In DNA, the CDR3 is TGTGCCAGTAGTATAGGGGGGCGGAGTCATGATGAGCAGTTCTTC. As protein: CASSIGGRSHDEQFF.

A single count supports this clone. The V and J genes are TRBV18 and TRBJ2-1; D ambiguous. Germline V lookup: CDR1 KGHSH, CDR2 LQKENI. CDR3 length: 15 residues. The V end lost 0 bases, the J end lost 3 bases, and 9 bases lay between the germline ends. CDR3 in amino acids: CASSPPLGSYNEQFF. The CDR3 nucleotides are TGTGCCAGCTCACCACCCCTTGGCAGCTACAATGAGCAGTTCTTC. The variable domain in full, completed from reference TRBV18 and TRBJ2-1, reads NAGVMQNPRHLVRRRGQEARLRCSPMKGHSHVYWYRQLPEEGLKFMVYLQKENIIDESGMPKERFSAEFPKEGPSILRIQQVVRGDSAAYFCASSPPLGSYNEQFFGPGTRLTVL.

Many counts were recorded for this clone. The CDR3 region has the DNA TGTGCCAGCAGTGAAGGCCTAGTTGTGGCGCAGTATTTT. Translating it yields CASSEGLVVAQYF. The chain carries TRBV2 and TRBJ2-3; D uncertain. The V gene lost 1 base and the J gene lost 10 bases, with 12 bases spanning the gap. There are 13 residues in the CDR3. Per germline, CDR1 SNHLY and CDR2 FYNNEI. The whole variable domain, filled in from reference TRBV2 and TRBJ2-3, reads EPEVTQTPSHQVTQMGQEVILRCVPISNHLYFYWYRQILGQKVEFLVSFYNNEISEKSEIFDDQFSVERPDGSNFTLKIRSTKLEDSAMYFCASSEGLVVAQYFGPGTRLTVL.

In regard to this clone: An end of the junction differs from the germline gene, which may be a read error. The chain combines TRBV7-7 with TRBJ2-3; TRBD2 aligns across 12 bases. CDR3 length: 16 residues. Germline values: CDR1 SSHAT, CDR2 FNYEAQ (reference sequence). In nucleotides, the CDR3 is TGTGCTAGCAGCCCGGGGACTAGCGGGAGCACAGATACGCAGTATTTT. Amino acids: CASSPGTSGSTDTQYF.

The V call is TRBV6-1, the J call TRBJ1-5; 8 positions agree with TRBD1. This CDR3 has 12 residues. The V segment lost 8 bases and the J segment 6 bases; nucleotides outside the gene matches: 3. Germline V lookup: CDR1 MNHNS, CDR2 SASEGT. In DNA, the CDR3 is TGTGCCAGCGGACAGGGAGTTCAGCCCCAGCATTTT. It encodes CASGQGVQPQHF.